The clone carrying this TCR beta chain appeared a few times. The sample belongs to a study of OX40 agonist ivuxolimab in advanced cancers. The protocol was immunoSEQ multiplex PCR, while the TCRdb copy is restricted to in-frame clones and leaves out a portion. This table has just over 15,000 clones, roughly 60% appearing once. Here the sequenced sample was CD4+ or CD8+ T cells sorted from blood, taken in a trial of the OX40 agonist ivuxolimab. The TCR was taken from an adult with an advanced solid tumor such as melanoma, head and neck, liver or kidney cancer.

The CDR3, as DNA: TGTGCCAGCAGCCTGGACGCGAATCAGCCCCAGCATTTT. Its protein is CASSLDANQPQHF. The chain employs TRBV9 and TRBJ1-5; no clear D. CDR3 length: 13 residues. V lost 4 bases, J lost 4 bases, and 9 bases lay in between. Germline loops: CDR1 SGDLS, CDR2 YYNGEE.